This TCR beta chain was sequenced for a study of control samples from healthy donors and cancer patients. TCRdb's table, derived via immunoSEQ multiplex PCR, lists solely in-frame clones and lacks some. Counted here are about 120,000 clones, about 93% occurring once; the ten biggest clones make up 1.5% to 2%. This sequence originates from a man aged 50 to 60 with head and neck cancer. The specimen sequenced was PBMCs.

The CDR3 bases are TGTGCCAGCAGCTTAGCTGGGGGGCACACTGAAGCTTTCTTT. It specifies CASSLAGGHTEAFF. The chain uses TRBV7-9 and TRBJ1-1; possibly TRBD1 for D (6 bases). V gave up 0 bases and J gave up 3 bases, with 8 bases separating them. CDR3 length: 14 amino acids. Germline-derived CDR1 and CDR2 are SEHNR and FQNEAQ (reference sequence).